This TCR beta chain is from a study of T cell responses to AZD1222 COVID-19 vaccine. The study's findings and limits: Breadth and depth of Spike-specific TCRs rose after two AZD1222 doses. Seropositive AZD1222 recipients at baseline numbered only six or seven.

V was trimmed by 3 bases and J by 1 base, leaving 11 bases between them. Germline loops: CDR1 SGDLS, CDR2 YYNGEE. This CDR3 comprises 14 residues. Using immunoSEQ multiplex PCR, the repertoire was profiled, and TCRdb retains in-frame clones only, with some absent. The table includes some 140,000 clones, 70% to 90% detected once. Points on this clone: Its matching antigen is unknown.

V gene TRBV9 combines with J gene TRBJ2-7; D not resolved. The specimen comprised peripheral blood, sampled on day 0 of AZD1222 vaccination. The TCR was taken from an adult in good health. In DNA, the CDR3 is TGTGCCAGCAGCGGGGAAACTGGTTCCTACGAGCAGTACTTC. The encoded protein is CASSGETGSYEQYF.